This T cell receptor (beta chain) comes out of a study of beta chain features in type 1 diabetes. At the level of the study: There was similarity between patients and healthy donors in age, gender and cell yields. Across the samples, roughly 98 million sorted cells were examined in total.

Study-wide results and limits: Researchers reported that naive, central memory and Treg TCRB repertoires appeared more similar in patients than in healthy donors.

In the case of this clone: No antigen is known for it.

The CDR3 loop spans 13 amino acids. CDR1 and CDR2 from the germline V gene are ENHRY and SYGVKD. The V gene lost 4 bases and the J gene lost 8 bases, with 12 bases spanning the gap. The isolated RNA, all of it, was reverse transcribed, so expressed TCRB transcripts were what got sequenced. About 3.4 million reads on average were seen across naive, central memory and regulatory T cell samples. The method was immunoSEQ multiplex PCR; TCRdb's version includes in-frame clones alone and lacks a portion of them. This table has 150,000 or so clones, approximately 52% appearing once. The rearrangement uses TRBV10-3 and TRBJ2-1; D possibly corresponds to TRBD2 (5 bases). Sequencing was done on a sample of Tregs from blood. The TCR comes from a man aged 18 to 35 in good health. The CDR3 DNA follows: TGTGCCATCAGTGCGGCTAGCTTCTATGAGCAGTTCTTC. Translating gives CAISAASFYEQFF.